Included here is one TCR beta chain sequence, with context. This table comes from immunoSEQ multiplex PCR, and its TCRdb copy is limited to in-frame clones, with some not included. The sample has tens of thousands of clones; 89% are singletons. This entry is derived from a study of control samples from healthy donors and cancer patients. Germline CDR1 MNHNY, CDR2 SVGAGI (reference sequence). The V and J ends lost 8 bases and 4 bases, in that order; junction bases with no gene match: 2. The CDR3 is made up of 13 amino acids. The rearrangement uses TRBV6-6 and TRBJ1-4; 9 bases fit TRBD1. This TCR derives from a man aged 50 to 59 in good health. Sequencing used blood. CDR3 in DNA: TGTGCCAGCCGGGGACAGGGTAATGAAAAACTGTTTTTT. It is translated as CASRGQGNEKLFF.